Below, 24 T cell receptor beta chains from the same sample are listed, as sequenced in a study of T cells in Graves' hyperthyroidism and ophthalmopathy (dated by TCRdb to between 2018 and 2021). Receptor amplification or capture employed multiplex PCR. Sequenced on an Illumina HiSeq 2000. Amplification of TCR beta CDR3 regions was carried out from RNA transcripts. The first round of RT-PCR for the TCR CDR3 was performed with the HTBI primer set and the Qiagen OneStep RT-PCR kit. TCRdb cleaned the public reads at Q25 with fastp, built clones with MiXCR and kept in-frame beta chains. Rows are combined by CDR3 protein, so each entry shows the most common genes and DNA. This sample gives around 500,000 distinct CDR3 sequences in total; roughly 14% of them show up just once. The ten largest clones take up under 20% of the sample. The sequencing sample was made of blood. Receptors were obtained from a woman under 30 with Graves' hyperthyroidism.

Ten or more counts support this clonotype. The CDR3 is CASSPTLAGGGTGELFF. CDR3 in DNA: TGTGCCAGCAGCCCGACCCTAGCGGGGGGGGGCACCGGGGAGCTGTTTTTT. This chain joins TRBV7-3 and TRBJ2-2; 12 nucleotides line up with TRBD2. Per germline, CDR1 SGHTA and CDR2 FQGTGA. Trimming took 5 bases from V and 4 from J; bases not matched to a gene: 8. CDR3 size: 17 residues.

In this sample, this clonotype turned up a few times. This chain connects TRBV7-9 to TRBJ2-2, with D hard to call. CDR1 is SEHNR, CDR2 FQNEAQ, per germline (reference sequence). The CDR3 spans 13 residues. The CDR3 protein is CGLHRPAPGELFF. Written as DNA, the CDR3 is TGTGGTTTACACCGACCCGCCCCCGGGGAGCTGTTTTTT.

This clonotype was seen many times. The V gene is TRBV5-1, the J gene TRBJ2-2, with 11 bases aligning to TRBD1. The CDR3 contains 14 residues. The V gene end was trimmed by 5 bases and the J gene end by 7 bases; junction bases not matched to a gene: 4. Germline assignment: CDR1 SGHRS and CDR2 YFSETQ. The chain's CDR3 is CASRPDRGLGELFF. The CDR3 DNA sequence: TGCGCCAGCAGACCGGACAGGGGGCTCGGGGAGCTGTTTTTT.

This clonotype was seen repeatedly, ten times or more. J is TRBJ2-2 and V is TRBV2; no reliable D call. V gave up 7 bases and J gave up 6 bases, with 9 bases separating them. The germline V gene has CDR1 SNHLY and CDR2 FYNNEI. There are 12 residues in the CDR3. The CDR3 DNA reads TGTGCCAGCAAGATCGGCGCCGGGGAGCTGTTTTTT. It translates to CASKIGAGELFF.

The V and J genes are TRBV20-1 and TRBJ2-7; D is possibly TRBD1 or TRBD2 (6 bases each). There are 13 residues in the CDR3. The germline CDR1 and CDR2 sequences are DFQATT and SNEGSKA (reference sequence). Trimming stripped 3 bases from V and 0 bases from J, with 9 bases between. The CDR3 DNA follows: TGCAGTGCTAGTGGAGGGGGCTCCTACGAGCAGTACTTC. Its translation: CSASGGGSYEQYF.

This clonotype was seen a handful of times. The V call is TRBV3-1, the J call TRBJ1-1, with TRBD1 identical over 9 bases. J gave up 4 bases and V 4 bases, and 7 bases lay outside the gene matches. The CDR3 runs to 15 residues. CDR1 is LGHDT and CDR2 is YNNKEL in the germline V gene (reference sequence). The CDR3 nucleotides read TGTGCCAGCAGCCGCAGGACAGGGGTCGCCACTGAAGCTTTCTTT. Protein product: CASSRRTGVATEAFF. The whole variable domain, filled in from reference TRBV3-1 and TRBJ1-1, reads DTAVSQTPKYLVTQMGNDKSIKCEQNLGHDTMYWYKQDSKKFLKIMFSYNNKELIINETVPNRFSPKSPDKAHLNLHINSLELGDSAVYFCASSRRTGVATEAFFGQGTRLTVV.

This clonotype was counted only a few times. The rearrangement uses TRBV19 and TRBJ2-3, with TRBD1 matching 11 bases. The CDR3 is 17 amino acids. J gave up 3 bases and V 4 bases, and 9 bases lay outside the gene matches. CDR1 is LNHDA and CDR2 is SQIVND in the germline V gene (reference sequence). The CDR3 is CASSKTGTGGVTDTQYF. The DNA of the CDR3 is TGTGCCAGTAGTAAAACAGGGACAGGGGGTGTAACAGATACGCAGTATTTT.

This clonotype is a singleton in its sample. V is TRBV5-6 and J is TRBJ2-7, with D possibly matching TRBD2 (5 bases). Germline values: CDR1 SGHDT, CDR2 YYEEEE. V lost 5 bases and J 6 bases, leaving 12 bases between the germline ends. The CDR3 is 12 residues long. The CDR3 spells CASSGGPVEQYV. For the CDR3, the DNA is TGTGCCAGCAGTGGCGGGCCGGTCGAGCAGTACGTC.

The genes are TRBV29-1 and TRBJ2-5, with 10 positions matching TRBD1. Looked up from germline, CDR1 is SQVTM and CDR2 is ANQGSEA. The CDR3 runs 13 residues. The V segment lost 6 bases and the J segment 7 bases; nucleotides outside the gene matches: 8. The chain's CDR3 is CSVGGQGSGTQYF. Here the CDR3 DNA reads TGCAGCGTCGGGGGACAGGGGTCTGGGACCCAGTACTTC.

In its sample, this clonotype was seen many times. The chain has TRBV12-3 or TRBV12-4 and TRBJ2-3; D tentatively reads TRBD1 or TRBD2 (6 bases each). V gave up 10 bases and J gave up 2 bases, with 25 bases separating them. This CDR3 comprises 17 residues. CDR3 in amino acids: CAITRGGRSYFTDTQYF. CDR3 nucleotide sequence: TGTGCCATTACCAGGGGAGGCAGGAGCTACTTCACAGATACGCAGTATTTT.

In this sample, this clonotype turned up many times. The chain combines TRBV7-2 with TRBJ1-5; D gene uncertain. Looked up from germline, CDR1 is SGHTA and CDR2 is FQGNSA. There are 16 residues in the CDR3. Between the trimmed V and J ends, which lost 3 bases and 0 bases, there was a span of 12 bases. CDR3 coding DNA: TGTGCCAGCAGCTTGTACGGATCATATAGCAATCAGCCCCAGCATTTT. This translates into CASSLYGSYSNQPQHF.

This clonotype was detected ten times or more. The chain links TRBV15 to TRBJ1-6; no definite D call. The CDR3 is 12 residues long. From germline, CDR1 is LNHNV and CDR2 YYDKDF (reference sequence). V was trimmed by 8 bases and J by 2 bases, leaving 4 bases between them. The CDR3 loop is CATGPYNSPLHF. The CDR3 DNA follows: TGTGCCACCGGACCCTATAATTCACCCCTCCACTTT.

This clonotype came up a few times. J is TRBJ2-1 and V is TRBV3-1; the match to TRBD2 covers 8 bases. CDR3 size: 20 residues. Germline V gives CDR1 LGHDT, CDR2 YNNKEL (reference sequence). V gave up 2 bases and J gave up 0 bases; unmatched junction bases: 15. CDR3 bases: TGTGCCAGCAGCCAATACGCGGGAGGTCCCCCTTCCTCCTCCTACAATGAGCAGTTCTTC. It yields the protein CASSQYAGGPPSSSYNEQFF.

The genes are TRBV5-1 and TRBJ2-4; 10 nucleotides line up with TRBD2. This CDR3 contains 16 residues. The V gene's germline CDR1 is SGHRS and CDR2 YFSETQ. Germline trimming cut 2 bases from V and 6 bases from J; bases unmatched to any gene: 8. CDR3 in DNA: TGCGCCAGCAGCTTACCTAGCGGGAGTATCGCAAACATTCAGTACTTC. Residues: CASSLPSGSIANIQYF.

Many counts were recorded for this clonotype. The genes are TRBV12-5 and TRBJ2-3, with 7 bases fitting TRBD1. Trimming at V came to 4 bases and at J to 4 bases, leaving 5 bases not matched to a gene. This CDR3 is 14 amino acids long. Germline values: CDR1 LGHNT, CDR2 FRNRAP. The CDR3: CASGSRTGADTQYF. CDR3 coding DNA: TGTGCTAGTGGTTCCCGGACAGGAGCAGATACGCAGTATTTT.

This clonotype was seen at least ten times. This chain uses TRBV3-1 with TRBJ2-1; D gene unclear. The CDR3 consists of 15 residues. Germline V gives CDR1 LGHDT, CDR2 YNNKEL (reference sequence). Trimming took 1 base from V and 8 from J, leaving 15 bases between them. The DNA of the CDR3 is TGTGCCAGCAGCCAAGTCCCTGAGTCAGGCTATGAGCAGTTCTTC. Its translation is CASSQVPESGYEQFF.

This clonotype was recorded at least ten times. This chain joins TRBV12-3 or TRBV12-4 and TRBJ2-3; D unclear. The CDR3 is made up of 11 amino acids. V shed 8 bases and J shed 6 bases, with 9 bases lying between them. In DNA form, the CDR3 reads TGTGCCAGCCTGGGCCCCGATACGCAGTATTTT. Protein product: CASLGPDTQYF.

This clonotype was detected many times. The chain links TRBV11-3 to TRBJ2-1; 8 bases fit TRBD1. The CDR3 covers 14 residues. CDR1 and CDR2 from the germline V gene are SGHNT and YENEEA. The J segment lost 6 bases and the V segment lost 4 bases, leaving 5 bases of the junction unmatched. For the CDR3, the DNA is TGTGCCAGCAGCTCGACCGGGACAGGCAATGAGCAGTTCTTC. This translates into CASSSTGTGNEQFF.

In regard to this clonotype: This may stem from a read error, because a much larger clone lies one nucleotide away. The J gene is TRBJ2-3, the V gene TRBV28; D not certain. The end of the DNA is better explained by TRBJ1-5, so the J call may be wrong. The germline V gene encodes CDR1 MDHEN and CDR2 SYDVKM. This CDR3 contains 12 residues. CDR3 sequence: CASSHPPDTQHF. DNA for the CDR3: TGTGCCAGCAGCCATCCCCCAGATACGCAGCATTTT.

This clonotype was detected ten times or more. The CDR3 protein is CASTPGQGLGGTEAFF. In DNA, the CDR3 is TGTGCCAGCACCCCAGGACAGGGACTAGGGGGCACTGAAGCTTTCTTT. The chain is built from TRBV7-2 and TRBJ1-1, with TRBD1 matching 8 bases. The J segment lost 4 bases and the V segment lost 7 bases, leaving 14 bases of the junction unmatched. The V gene's germline CDR1 is SGHTA and CDR2 FQGNSA. There are 16 residues in the CDR3.

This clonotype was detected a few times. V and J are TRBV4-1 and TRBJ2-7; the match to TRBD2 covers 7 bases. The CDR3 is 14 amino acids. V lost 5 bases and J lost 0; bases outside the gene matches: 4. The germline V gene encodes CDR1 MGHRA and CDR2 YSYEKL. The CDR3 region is CASSTSGISYEQYF. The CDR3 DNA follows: TGCGCCAGCAGCACAAGCGGGATCTCCTACGAGCAGTACTTC.

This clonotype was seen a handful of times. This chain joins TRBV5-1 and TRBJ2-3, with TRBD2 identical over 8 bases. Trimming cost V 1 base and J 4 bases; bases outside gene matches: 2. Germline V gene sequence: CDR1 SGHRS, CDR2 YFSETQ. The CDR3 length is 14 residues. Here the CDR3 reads CASSLPGGPDTQYF. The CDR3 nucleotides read TGCGCCAGCAGCTTGCCGGGAGGGCCAGATACGCAGTATTTT.

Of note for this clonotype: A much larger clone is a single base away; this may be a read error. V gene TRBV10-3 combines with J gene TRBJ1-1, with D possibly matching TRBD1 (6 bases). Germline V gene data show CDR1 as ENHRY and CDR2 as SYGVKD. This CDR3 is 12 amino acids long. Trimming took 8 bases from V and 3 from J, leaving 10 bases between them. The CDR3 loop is CAIGSGDTEAFF. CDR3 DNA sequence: TGTGCCATCGGCTCAGGGGACACTGAAGCTTTCTTT.

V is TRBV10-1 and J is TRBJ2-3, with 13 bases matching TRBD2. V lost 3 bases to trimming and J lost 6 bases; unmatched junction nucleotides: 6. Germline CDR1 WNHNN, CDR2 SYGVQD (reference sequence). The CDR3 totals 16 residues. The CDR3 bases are TGCGCCAGCAGTGAAGGGACTAGCGGGATCAAGGATACGCAGTATTTT. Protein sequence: CASSEGTSGIKDTQYF.